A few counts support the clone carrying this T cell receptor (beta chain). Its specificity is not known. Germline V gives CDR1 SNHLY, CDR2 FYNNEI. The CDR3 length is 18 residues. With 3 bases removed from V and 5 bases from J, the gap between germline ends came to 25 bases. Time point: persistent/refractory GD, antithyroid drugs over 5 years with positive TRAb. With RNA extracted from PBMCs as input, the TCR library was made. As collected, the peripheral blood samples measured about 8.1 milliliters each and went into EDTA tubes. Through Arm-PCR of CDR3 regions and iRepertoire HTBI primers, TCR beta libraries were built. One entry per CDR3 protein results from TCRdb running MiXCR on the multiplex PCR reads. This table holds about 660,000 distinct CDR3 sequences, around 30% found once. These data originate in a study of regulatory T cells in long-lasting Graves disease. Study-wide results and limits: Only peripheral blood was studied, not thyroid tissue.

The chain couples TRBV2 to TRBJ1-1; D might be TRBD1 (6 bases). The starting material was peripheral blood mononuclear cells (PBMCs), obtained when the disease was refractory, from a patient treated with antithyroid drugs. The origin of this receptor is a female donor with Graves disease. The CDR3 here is CASSDWGGPHSLRTEAFF. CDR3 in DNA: TGTGCCAGCAGTGACTGGGGGGGGCCCCATTCCCTTAGGACTGAAGCTTTCTTT.